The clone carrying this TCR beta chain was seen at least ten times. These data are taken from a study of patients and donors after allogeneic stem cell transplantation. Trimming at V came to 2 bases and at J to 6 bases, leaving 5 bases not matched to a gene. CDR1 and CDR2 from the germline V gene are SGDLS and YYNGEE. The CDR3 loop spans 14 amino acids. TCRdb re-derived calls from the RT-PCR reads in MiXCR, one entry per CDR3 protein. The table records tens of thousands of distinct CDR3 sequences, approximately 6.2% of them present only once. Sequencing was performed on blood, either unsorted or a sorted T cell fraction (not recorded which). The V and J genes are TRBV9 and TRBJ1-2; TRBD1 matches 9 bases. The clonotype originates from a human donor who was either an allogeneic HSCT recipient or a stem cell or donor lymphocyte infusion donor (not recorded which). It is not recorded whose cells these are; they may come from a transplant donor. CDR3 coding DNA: TGTGCCAGCAGCGTTTTTTGGACAGGGGATGGCTACACCTTC. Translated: CASSVFWTGDGYTF.